Sequencing of this T cell receptor (beta chain) was carried out in a study of spatial heterogeneity in lung cancer. Study findings and constraints: Expanded intratumoral alpha and beta TCR counts tracked tumor mutation counts.

This clonotype was observed a handful of times. The antigen is unknown. TCRdb itself ran the 5' RACE reads through MiXCR, one entry per CDR3 protein. The table has around 8,800 distinct CDR3 sequences, approximately 7% seen once. Time point given: sample taken at primary tumor resection. CDR3 length: 16 amino acids. Germline lookup yields CDR1 WSHSY and CDR2 SAAADI. V lost 4 bases to trimming and J lost 4 bases; unmatched junction nucleotides: 8. The clonotype originates from a male donor with early-stage non-small cell lung cancer. The sample consisted of lung tumor tissue, taken at surgery. The chain uses TRBV10-2 and TRBJ2-3; the match to TRBD2 covers 10 bases. The CDR3 DNA sequence: TGCGCCAGCAGTGCTGGGGTAGCGGGAGGTTCAGATACGCAGTATTTT. It translates to CASSAGVAGGSDTQYF.